This T cell receptor (beta chain) was identified during a study of T cells in Graves' hyperthyroidism and ophthalmopathy. This clonotype was found once. Looked up from germline, CDR1 is SGDLS and CDR2 is YYNGEE. V was clipped by 2 bases and J by 3 bases; unmatched bases: 4. This CDR3 contains 15 residues. There were TCR beta CDR3 regions amplified from RNA transcripts. First-round RT-PCR of the TCR CDR3 relied on the HTBI primer set. In TCRdb, the multiplex PCR reads were re-called with MiXCR into one record per CDR3 protein. The table shows about 500,000 distinct CDR3 sequences, with approximately 15% occurring only once. Patients aged 18 to 65 had newly diagnosed hyperthyroidism lasting under 2 months. Diagnosis rested on symptoms, serum thyroxine and TRAb, thyroid ultrasound, and orbital computed tomography. The PBMCs were taken from around 10 ml of fresh peripheral blood.

The V and J genes are TRBV9 and TRBJ2-5; 10 nucleotides match TRBD2. This clonotype originated in a woman aged 18-35 years with Graves' hyperthyroidism. Material: blood. CDR3 sequence (DNA): TGTGCCAGCAGCGTCGTAGCGGGAGGAAAAGAGACCCAGTACTTC. It codes for CASSVVAGGKETQYF.